Listed here are 25 T cell receptor beta chains from one sample, sequenced in a study of blood T cell repertoires in COVID-19. Produced via immunoSEQ multiplex PCR; TCRdb's table is partial and in-frame only. The profile shows approximately 230,000 clones, approximately 84% of them singletons. The specimen was PBMCs or T cells enriched from blood (not recorded which). Receptor source: a man between 35 and 55 years old who had recovered from COVID-19.

This sequence joins TRBV19 and TRBJ2-5, with TRBD2 as a possible D gene (5 bases). CDR1 is LNHDA and CDR2 is SQIVND in the germline V gene (reference sequence). The CDR3 totals 15 residues. V gave up 5 bases and J gave up 1 base, with 14 bases separating them. The CDR3 here is CASSPLDSAQETQYF. In DNA, the CDR3 is TGTGCCAGTAGTCCCCTCGATAGCGCCCAAGAGACCCAGTACTTC.

This chain joins TRBV11-2 and TRBJ2-2; D possibly corresponds to TRBD2 (5 bases). The CDR3 runs to 16 residues. Trimming took 5 bases from V and 1 from J, leaving 14 bases between them. Germline lookup yields CDR1 SGHAT and CDR2 FQNNGV. The CDR3 reads CASSAGLRKNTGELFF. CDR3 DNA: TGTGCCAGCAGCGCCGGACTGAGGAAGAACACCGGGGAGCTGTTTTTT.

This chain links TRBV3-1 (or the pseudogene TRBV3-2) with TRBJ2-7; 7 bases map to TRBD2. CDR1 is LGHDT and CDR2 is YNNKEL in the germline V gene (reference sequence). The CDR3 is 13 amino acids. Trimming took 4 bases from V and 2 from J; bases not matched to a gene: 2. CDR3 sequence reads: CASSRRGAYEQYF. Written as DNA, the CDR3 is TGTGCCAGCAGCCGCCGGGGGGCCTACGAGCAGTACTTC.

The chain combines TRBV9 with TRBJ2-1, with D uncertain. V was trimmed by 5 bases and J by 0 bases, leaving 9 bases between them. CDR1 SGDLS and CDR2 YYNGEE come from the germline V gene. The CDR3 covers 14 residues. As DNA, the CDR3 is TGTGCCAGCAGGCCTCTCAGCTCCTACAATGAGCAGTTCTTC. It yields the protein CASRPLSSYNEQFF. The variable domain in full, with the rest retrieved from reference TRBV9 and TRBJ2-1, is DSGVTQTPKHLITATGQRVTLRCSPRSGDLSVYWYQQSLDQGLQFLIQYYNGEERAKGNILERFSAQQFPDLHSELNLSSLELGDSALYFCASRPLSSYNEQFFGPGTRLTVL.

The chain carries TRBV12-1 and TRBJ2-5; the D segment call TRBD2 is taken from the table without a DNA check. TRBV12-1 is classified as a pseudogene. The CDR3 covers 16 residues. The CDR3 bases are TGTGCCAGCAGCTTTTCCGGGACTGCCTGCCAAGAGACCCAGTACTTC. Residues: CASSFSGTACQETQYF.

This chain joins TRBV7-9 and TRBJ1-4; 10 nucleotides line up with TRBD1. From germline, CDR1 is SEHNR and CDR2 FQNEAQ (reference sequence). The V gene end was trimmed by 2 bases and the J gene end by 10 bases; junction bases not matched to a gene: 7. CDR3 size: 15 residues. The CDR3 nucleotides read TGTGCCAGCAGCTTATGGCGGACAGGGGGGAGAAAACTGTTTTTT. Translated: CASSLWRTGGRKLFF.

This chain connects TRBV3-1 (or the pseudogene TRBV3-2) to TRBJ2-5; possible D gene TRBD1, 9 bases. Germline CDR1 is LGHDT and CDR2 is YNNKEL (reference sequence). Trimming pared 2 bases from V and 0 bases from J, leaving 25 bases between. This CDR3 region has 20 residues. The CDR3 bases are TGTGCCAGCAGCCAAACGCGGGGGGACAGGGAAGTACTGTACCAAGAGACCCAGTACTTC. Protein: CASSQTRGDREVLYQETQYF.

The genes are TRBV19 and TRBJ2-6, with TRBD1 matching over 7 bases. Per the germline V gene, CDR1 is LNHDA and CDR2 is SQIVND (reference sequence). Germline trimming cut 4 bases from V and 4 bases from J; bases unmatched to any gene: 7. The CDR3 runs 16 residues. The chain's CDR3 is CASSTGTDAGANVLTF. CDR3 coding DNA: TGTGCCAGTAGTACCGGGACAGACGCCGGGGCCAACGTCCTGACTTTC.

This clone was counted only a few times. The V call is TRBV7-8, the J call TRBJ1-5; unclear D gene. The germline V gene has CDR1 SGHVS and CDR2 FQNEAQ. V shed 4 bases and J shed 0 bases, with 4 bases lying between them. The CDR3 consists of 13 residues. The CDR3 DNA follows: TGTGCCAGCAGCTCTTATAGCAATCAGCCCCAGCATTTT. Encoded protein: CASSSYSNQPQHF. The whole variable domain, remainder taken from reference TRBV7-8 and TRBJ1-5, is GAGVSQSPRYKVAKRGQDVALRCDPISGHVSLFWYQQALGQGPEFLTYFQNEAQLDKSGLPSDRFFAERPEGSVSTLKIQRTQQEDSAVYLCASSSYSNQPQHFGDGTRLSIL.

The chain combines TRBV15 with TRBJ1-5, with D possibly TRBD1 on 5 matching bases. V lost 1 base and J 7 bases, leaving 11 bases between the germline ends. Germline V gene sequence: CDR1 LNHNV, CDR2 YYDKDF (reference sequence). This CDR3 is 14 amino acids long. The CDR3 spells CATSRVRDRQPQHF. The CDR3 DNA is TGTGCCACCAGCAGAGTCAGGGATAGACAGCCCCAGCATTTT.

The chain links TRBV9 to TRBJ2-3; no firm D call. CDR1 is SGDLS and CDR2 is YYNGEE in the germline V gene. The CDR3 contains 16 residues. Trimming took off 3 bases at V and 1 base at J, with 15 bases between the two ends. CDR3 region: CASSASLTRGTDTQYF. DNA for the CDR3: TGTGCCAGCAGCGCCTCCTTGACCCGGGGCACAGATACGCAGTATTTT.

This chain uses TRBV7-7 with TRBJ2-5; TRBD1 aligns across 8 bases. This CDR3 has 15 amino acids. V shed 2 bases, J shed 8 bases, and the junction held 10 bases outside the gene matches. The germline gives CDR1 SSHAT, CDR2 FNYEAQ (reference sequence). Here the CDR3 reads CASSLRQGAQYTQYF. CDR3 DNA: TGTGCCAGCAGCTTAAGGCAGGGGGCCCAGTATACCCAGTACTTC.

The chain has TRBV5-6 and TRBJ2-4; a weak D match, TRBD1 (6 bases). This CDR3 region has 14 residues. V gave up 3 bases and J gave up 7 bases, with 14 bases separating them. Germline V CDR1 and CDR2: SGHDT, YYEEEE. Written as DNA, the CDR3 is TGTGCCAGCAGCTCTGGACAGTCGGGGAACATTCAGTACTTC. This translates into CASSSGQSGNIQYF.

The chain links TRBV7-2 to TRBJ2-7; D is possibly TRBD2 (7 bases). CDR1 SGHTA and CDR2 FQGNSA come from the germline V gene. CDR3 length equals 13 residues. Trimming cost V 4 bases and J 6 bases, with 13 bases left between them. The DNA for the CDR3 is TGTGCCAGCAGCTCGTCGAGGGGGGGCGAGCAGTACTTC. Translated: CASSSSRGGEQYF.

A word on this clone: Other DNA variants within this sample encode the same CDR3. The chain carries TRBV2 and TRBJ2-5, with D unclear. V lost 5 bases and J 1 base, leaving 2 bases between the germline ends. The CDR3 sequence is 11 residues long. Germline V gene lookup returns CDR1 SNHLY and CDR2 FYNNEI. The CDR3 nucleotides are TGTGCCAGCAGTCGCCAAGAGACCCAGTACTTC. Amino acids: CASSRQETQYF.

The chain carries TRBV29-1 and TRBJ1-5; 10 positions match TRBD1. Trimming at V came to 7 bases and at J to 6 bases, leaving 6 bases not matched to a gene. The germline gives CDR1 SQVTM, CDR2 ANQGSEA. The CDR3 spans 13 residues. CDR3 amino acids: CSARQGAGQPQHF. The CDR3 DNA sequence: TGCAGCGCCCGACAGGGGGCGGGTCAGCCCCAGCATTTT.

The V call is TRBV29-1, the J call TRBJ1-1; TRBD1 matches at 11 bases. V trimming: 7 bases; J trimming: 3 bases; junction bases outside the gene matches: 4. The germline V gene encodes CDR1 SQVTM and CDR2 ANQGSEA. This CDR3 has 13 amino acids. The CDR3: CSGEDRGHTEAFF. The CDR3 DNA sequence: TGCAGCGGTGAGGACAGGGGGCACACTGAAGCTTTCTTT.

V gene TRBV5-4 combines with J gene TRBJ2-5; 15 nucleotides line up with TRBD2. J was trimmed by 9 bases and V by 0 bases; bases with no gene match: 18. This CDR3 region has 20 residues. Per germline, CDR1 SGHNT and CDR2 YYREEE (reference sequence). The CDR3 protein is CASSLAPGLAGGGHQGAQYF. As DNA, the CDR3 is TGTGCCAGCAGCTTGGCCCCGGGACTAGCGGGAGGAGGCCACCAGGGGGCCCAGTACTTC.

This clone was counted once. V gene TRBV5-5 combines with J gene TRBJ1-2, with a tentative D call TRBD1 (5 bases). The CDR3 totals 15 residues. Per the germline V gene, CDR1 is SGHKS and CDR2 is YYEKEE (reference sequence). Trimming cost V 4 bases and J 2 bases, with 15 bases left between them. Written as DNA, the CDR3 is TGTGCCAGCAGCCAAGCGGCGGGGGAGAACTATGGCTACACCTTC. The encoded protein is CASSQAAGENYGYTF.

The rearrangement uses TRBV6-2 or TRBV6-3 and TRBJ2-7; 8 positions agree with TRBD2. V lost 6 bases to trimming and J lost 0 bases; unmatched junction nucleotides: 19. The CDR3 consists of 19 residues. Germline V gene lookup returns CDR1 MNHEY and CDR2 SVGEGT. The CDR3 DNA is TGTGCCAGCAGCACCATCCGGGGGGGCCTACCGACGAGCTCCTACGAGCAGTACTTC. Its protein product is CASSTIRGGLPTSSYEQYF.

This clone was picked up a small number of times. The chain links TRBV24-1 to TRBJ1-5, with D tentatively TRBD1 (6 bases). Trimming stripped 5 bases from V and 0 bases from J, with 13 bases between. The CDR3 loop spans 16 amino acids. The germline CDR1 and CDR2 sequences are KGHDR and SFDVKD. Here the CDR3 DNA reads TGTGCCACCAGTGGCGTACAGGGATCTAGCAATCAGCCCCAGCATTTT. This encodes CATSGVQGSSNQPQHF.

This chain joins TRBV7-9 and TRBJ2-1, with TRBD1 matching over 11 bases. Trimming took 10 bases from V and 3 from J; bases not matched to a gene: 8. The CDR3 contains 15 residues. Germline loops: CDR1 SEHNR, CDR2 FQNEAQ (reference sequence). This chain's CDR3 is CATRTGGKGYNEQFF. CDR3 sequence (DNA): TGTGCCACCCGGACAGGGGGCAAGGGCTACAATGAGCAGTTCTTC. The complete variable domain, with remaining parts taken from reference TRBV7-9 and TRBJ2-1, reads DTGVSQNPRHKITKRGQNVTFRCDPISEHNRLYWYRQTLGQGPEFLTYFQNEAQLEKSRLLSDRFSAERPKGSFSTLEIQRTEQGDSAMYLCATRTGGKGYNEQFFGPGTRLTVL.

The CDR3 DNA sequence: TGTGCCAGCAGCCCGGTTTGGGCCCCCTATGGCTACACCTTC. Protein: CASSPVWAPYGYTF. The rearrangement joins TRBV5-5 to TRBJ1-2; D is unclear. The CDR3 has 14 residues. V dropped 4 bases and J dropped 4 bases, with 14 bases sitting between them. Germline V lookup: CDR1 SGHKS, CDR2 YYEKEE (reference sequence).

This chain connects TRBV6-1 to TRBJ1-1, with no clear D. The CDR3 loop spans 12 amino acids. Germline V gene data show CDR1 as MNHNS and CDR2 as SASEGT. Trimming removed 4 bases from V and 1 base from J, with 4 bases in between. The CDR3 region has the DNA TGTGCCAGCAGTGGACAGAACACTGAAGCTTTCTTT. Its translation: CASSGQNTEAFF.

V and J are TRBV2 and TRBJ2-5, with TRBD2 matching 14 bases. The CDR3 contains 16 residues. Looked up from germline, CDR1 is SNHLY and CDR2 is FYNNEI. Trimming removed 6 bases from V and 2 bases from J; junction bases left unmatched: 5. The CDR3, as DNA: TGTGCCAGCAGGGCGACTAGCGGGGGGGCTCAAGAGACCCAGTACTTC. Translation gives CASRATSGGAQETQYF.